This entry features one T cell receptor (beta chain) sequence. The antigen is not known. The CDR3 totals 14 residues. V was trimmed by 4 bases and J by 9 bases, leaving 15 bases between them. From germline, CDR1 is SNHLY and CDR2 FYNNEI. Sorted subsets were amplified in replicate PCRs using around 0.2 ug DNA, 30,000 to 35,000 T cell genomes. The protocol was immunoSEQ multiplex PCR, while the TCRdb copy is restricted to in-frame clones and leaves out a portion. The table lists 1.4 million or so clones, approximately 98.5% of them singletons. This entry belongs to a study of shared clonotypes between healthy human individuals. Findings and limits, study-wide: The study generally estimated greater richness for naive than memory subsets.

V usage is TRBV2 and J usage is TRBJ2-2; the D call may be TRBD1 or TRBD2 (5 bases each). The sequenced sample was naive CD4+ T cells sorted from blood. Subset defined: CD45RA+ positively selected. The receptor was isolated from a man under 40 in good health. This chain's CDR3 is CASSGGVGTWELFF. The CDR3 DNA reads TGTGCCAGCAGTGGGGGAGTTGGGACGTGGGAGCTGTTTTTT.